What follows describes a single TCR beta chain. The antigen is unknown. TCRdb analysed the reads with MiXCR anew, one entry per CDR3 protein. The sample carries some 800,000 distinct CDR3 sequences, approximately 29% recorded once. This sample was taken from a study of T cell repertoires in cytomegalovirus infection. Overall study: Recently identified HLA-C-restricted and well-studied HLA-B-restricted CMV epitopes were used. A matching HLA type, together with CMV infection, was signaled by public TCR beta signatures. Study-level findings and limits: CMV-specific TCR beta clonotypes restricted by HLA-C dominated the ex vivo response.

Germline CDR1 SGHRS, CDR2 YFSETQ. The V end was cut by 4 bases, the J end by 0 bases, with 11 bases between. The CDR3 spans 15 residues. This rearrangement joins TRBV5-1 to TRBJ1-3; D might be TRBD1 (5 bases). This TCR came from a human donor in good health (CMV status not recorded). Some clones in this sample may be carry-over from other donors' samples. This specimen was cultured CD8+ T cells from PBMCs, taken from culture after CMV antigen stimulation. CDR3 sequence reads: CASSPGRVSGNTIYF. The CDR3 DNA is TGCGCCAGCAGCCCGGGCAGGGTCTCTGGAAACACCATATATTTT.